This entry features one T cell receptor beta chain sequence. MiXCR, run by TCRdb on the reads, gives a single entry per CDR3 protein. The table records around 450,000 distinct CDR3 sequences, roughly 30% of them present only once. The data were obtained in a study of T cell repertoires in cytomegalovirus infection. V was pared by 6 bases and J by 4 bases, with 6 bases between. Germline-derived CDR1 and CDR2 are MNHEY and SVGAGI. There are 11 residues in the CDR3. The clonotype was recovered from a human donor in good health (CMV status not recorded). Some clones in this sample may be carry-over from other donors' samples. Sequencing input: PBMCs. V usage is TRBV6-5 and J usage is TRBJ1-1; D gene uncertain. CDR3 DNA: TGTGCCAGCAGGTCCCTCACTGAAGCTTTCTTT. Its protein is CASRSLTEAFF.